This T cell receptor beta chain emerged from a study of CD8+ T cells in alopecia areata. The study, taken as a whole, reports: Many of the expanded lesional clones endured in scalp and blood while on tofacitinib. Patients displayed less clarity in TCR sharing than mice, a finding possibly related to HLA.

V was clipped by 2 bases and J by 5 bases; unmatched bases: 7. The CDR3 totals 15 residues. Germline CDR1 SGHDT, CDR2 YYEEEE. On this clone: Antigen specificity is unknown.

The treatment is: oral pan-JAK inhibitor, 5-10 mg twice daily. Sampling of alopecia areata patients yielded lesional scalp punch biopsies as well as peripheral blood. Separation by sorting yielded CD4+ and CD8+ T cells from PBMCs. Following extraction, RNA underwent reverse transcription to cDNA, which served as the sequencing template. Only in-frame clones appear in the TCRdb table, and some are missing; sequencing was by immunoSEQ multiplex PCR. Found here are 75,000 to 80,000 clones, around 67% of them singletons; the top ten hold less than 25%. This receptor was identified in a human donor with alopecia areata. The chain combines TRBV5-6 with TRBJ2-1; 7 bases are shared with TRBD1. The sample consisted of CD8+ T cells sorted from blood, taken at week 24, from a patient treated with tofacitinib. This chain's CDR3 is CASSFGTGANNEQFF. DNA for the CDR3: TGTGCCAGCAGCTTCGGAACAGGGGCCAACAATGAGCAGTTCTTC.